The rows below give T cell receptor beta chains drawn from one sample of a study of shared clonotypes between healthy human individuals. TCRdb keeps only in-frame clones here, not all; method: immunoSEQ multiplex PCR. The sample includes approximately 740,000 clones, 74% of them seen just once. The sequencing sample was made of memory CD4+ T cells sorted from blood. The receptors were gathered from a woman in her thirties in good health. CDR3s include the opening cysteine and the closing phenylalanine or tryptophan. Fields, in order: V gene, clone size, D gene, J gene, CDR3 DNA, CDR3 protein. A D gene is named only where the DNA matches it firmly. Rows may omit the clone size; those that give it use once, few, many or a size class.

v_call: TRBV5-1
clone_size: NA
d_call: TRBD1
j_call: TRBJ1-1
cdr3_nt: TGCGCCAGCAGCTTGGGGACAGGGGGCCCGAACACTGAAGCTTTCTTT
cdr3_aa: CASSLGTGGPNTEAFF

v_call: TRBV28
clone_size: few
d_call: TRBD2
j_call: TRBJ2-1
cdr3_nt: TGTGCCAGCGCTAGGGATCGGACTAGCGGGTGGGAACTCTACAATGAGCAGTTCTTC
cdr3_aa: CASARDRTSGWELYNEQFF

v_call: TRBV4-2
clone_size: once
d_call: NA
j_call: TRBJ2-2
cdr3_nt: TGTGCCAGCAGCAAAGAAAGAGGGTTAGCCGGGGAGCTGTTTTTT
cdr3_aa: CASSKERGLAGELFF

v_call: TRBV28
clone_size: NA
d_call: TRBD1
j_call: TRBJ1-2
cdr3_nt: TGTGCCAGCAGTACAGGGGGAATCTTCTATGGCTACACCTTC
cdr3_aa: CASSTGGIFYGYTF

v_call: TRBV4-1
clone_size: few
d_call: NA
j_call: TRBJ2-5
cdr3_nt: TGCGCCAGCAGCCAAACCCTCCTCCCCACCGAGACCCAGTACTTC
cdr3_aa: CASSQTLLPTETQYF

v_call: TRBV28
clone_size: many
d_call: NA
j_call: TRBJ2-7
cdr3_nt: TGTGCCAGCAGCCAGGGACTCCCTCCCTACGAGCAGTACTTC
cdr3_aa: CASSQGLPPYEQYF

v_call: TRBV29-1
clone_size: NA
d_call: TRBD1
j_call: TRBJ2-5
cdr3_nt: TGCAGCGGATCCGACAGGGGGCTTGGGGAGACCCAGTACTTC
cdr3_aa: CSGSDRGLGETQYF

v_call: TRBV9
clone_size: many
d_call: NA
j_call: TRBJ2-1
cdr3_nt: TGTGCCAGCAGCGCCGTAGTCGCCTCCTACAATGAGCAGTTCTTC
cdr3_aa: CASSAVVASYNEQFF

v_call: TRBV18
clone_size: NA
d_call: NA
j_call: TRBJ2-1
cdr3_nt: TGTGCCAGCTCACCACGTGCAGCGGACGATACCTACAATGAGCAGTTCTTC
cdr3_aa: CASSPRAADDTYNEQFF

v_call: TRBV28
clone_size: NA
d_call: NA
j_call: TRBJ2-1
cdr3_nt: TGTGCCAGCACACCCCCCGGCGGAATTACAAGGGAGCAGTTCTTC
cdr3_aa: CASTPPGGITREQFF

v_call: TRBV2
clone_size: NA
d_call: NA
j_call: TRBJ2-5
cdr3_nt: TGTGCCAGCAGTGAACAGGGCGTGGAGACCCAGTACTTC
cdr3_aa: CASSEQGVETQYF

v_call: TRBV6-5
clone_size: NA
d_call: NA
j_call: TRBJ2-7
cdr3_nt: TGTGCCAGCAGGGAAGAAAGTCACGACGAGCAGTACTTC
cdr3_aa: CASREESHDEQYF

v_call: TRBV5-1
clone_size: NA
d_call: NA
j_call: TRBJ1-2
cdr3_nt: TGCGCCAGCAGCTTGGAGTTCAGGGGCTGGGGCTACACCTTC
cdr3_aa: CASSLEFRGWGYTF

v_call: TRBV5-1
clone_size: NA
d_call: TRBD1
j_call: TRBJ2-3
cdr3_nt: TGCGCCAGCAGCCCGGGACAGTCCACAGATACGCAGTATTTT
cdr3_aa: CASSPGQSTDTQYF

v_call: TRBV28
clone_size: once
d_call: NA
j_call: TRBJ1-3
cdr3_nt: TGTGCCAGCAGTTTCGCTGGAAACACCATATATTTT
cdr3_aa: CASSFAGNTIYF

v_call: TRBV5-1
clone_size: NA
d_call: TRBD1
j_call: TRBJ1-2
cdr3_nt: TGCGCCAGCAGCGACAAGGGACAGGGGGCAATCTATGGCTACACCTTC
cdr3_aa: CASSDKGQGAIYGYTF

v_call: TRBV27
clone_size: NA
d_call: TRBD2
j_call: TRBJ2-1
cdr3_nt: TGTGCCAGCTCGGGACTAGCGGGAGCTGAAAATGAGCAGTTCTTC
cdr3_aa: CASSGLAGAENEQFF

v_call: TRBV20-1
clone_size: NA
d_call: NA
j_call: TRBJ1-1
cdr3_nt: TGCAGTGCGGGGGACGACCGTAAAGCTTTCTTT
cdr3_aa: CSAGDDRKAFF